This T cell receptor beta chain originates from a study of CD8 T cells in ankylosing spondylitis. Findings and limits, study-wide: A motif of roughly eight highly homologous TCR beta variants was seen as apparently characteristic of ankylosing spondylitis blood. Within matched ankylosing spondylitis synovial fluid, disease-linked clones were reportedly significantly enriched.

Generation of TCR beta libraries employed quantitative 5'-RACE incorporating molecular barcodes. TCRdb reprocessed the 5' RACE reads with MiXCR, giving one entry per CDR3 protein. The sample yields around 25,000 distinct CDR3 sequences, just over 2.5% seen once. This clonotype was seen many times. Its target is unknown. The material sequenced was blood, either unsorted or a sorted T cell fraction (not recorded which). The TCR sequence derives from a female donor with ankylosing spondylitis or in good health (not recorded which).

In DNA form, the CDR3 reads TGTGCCAGCAGCGTAGGATTAGCGTTTAGCTCCTACAATGAGCAGTTCTTC. Protein: CASSVGLAFSSYNEQFF. The chain uses TRBV9 and TRBJ2-1, with a weak D call TRBD2 (5 bases). CDR3 length: 17 residues. V was clipped by 0 bases and J by 0 bases, with 13 bases between them. From germline, CDR1 is SGDLS and CDR2 YYNGEE.